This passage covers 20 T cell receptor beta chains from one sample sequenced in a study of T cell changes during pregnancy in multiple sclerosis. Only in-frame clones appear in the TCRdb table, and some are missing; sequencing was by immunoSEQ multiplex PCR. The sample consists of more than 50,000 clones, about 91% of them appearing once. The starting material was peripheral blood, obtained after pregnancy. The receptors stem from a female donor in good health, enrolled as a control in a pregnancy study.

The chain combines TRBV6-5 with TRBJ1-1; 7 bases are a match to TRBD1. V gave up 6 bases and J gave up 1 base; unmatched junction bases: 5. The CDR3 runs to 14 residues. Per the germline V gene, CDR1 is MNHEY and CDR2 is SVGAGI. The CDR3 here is CASRQGGPNTEAFF. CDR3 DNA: TGTGCCAGCAGGCAGGGGGGTCCGAACACTGAAGCTTTCTTT.

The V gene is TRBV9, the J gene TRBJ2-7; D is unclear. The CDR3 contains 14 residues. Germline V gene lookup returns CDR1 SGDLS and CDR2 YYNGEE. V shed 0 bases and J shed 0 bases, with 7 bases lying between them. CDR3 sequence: CASSVEWSSYEQYF. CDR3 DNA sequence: TGTGCCAGCAGCGTAGAATGGAGCTCCTACGAGCAGTACTTC.

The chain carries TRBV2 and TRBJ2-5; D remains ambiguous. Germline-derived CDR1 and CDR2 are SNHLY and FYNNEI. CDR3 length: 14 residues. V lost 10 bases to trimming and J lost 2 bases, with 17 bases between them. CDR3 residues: CANSLGPIQETQYF. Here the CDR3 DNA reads TGTGCCAACTCCCTGGGCCCGATTCAAGAGACCCAGTACTTC. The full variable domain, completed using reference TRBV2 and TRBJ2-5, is EPEVTQTPSHQVTQMGQEVILRCVPISNHLYFYWYRQILGQKVEFLVSFYNNEISEKSEIFDDQFSVERPDGSNFTLKIRSTKLEDSAMYFCANSLGPIQETQYFGPGTRLLVL.

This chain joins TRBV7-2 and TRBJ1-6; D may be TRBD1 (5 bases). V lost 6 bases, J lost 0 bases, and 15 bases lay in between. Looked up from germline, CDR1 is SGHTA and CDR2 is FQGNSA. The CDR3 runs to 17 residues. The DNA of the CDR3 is TGTGCCAGCAGTTTCGTTAGGGACTACTCCTATAATTCACCCCTCCACTTT. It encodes CASSFVRDYSYNSPLHF.

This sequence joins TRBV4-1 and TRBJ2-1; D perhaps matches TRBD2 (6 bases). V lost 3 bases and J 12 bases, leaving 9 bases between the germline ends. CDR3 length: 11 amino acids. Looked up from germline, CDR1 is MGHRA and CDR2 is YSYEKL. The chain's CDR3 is CASSQGRGQFF. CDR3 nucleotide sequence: TGCGCCAGCAGCCAGGGGCGGGGGCAGTTCTTC.

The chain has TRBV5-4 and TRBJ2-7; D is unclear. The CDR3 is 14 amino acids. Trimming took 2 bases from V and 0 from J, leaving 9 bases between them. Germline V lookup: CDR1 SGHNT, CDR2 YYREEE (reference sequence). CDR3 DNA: TGTGCCAGCAGCTTCCGGCGGCGCTCCTACGAGCAGTACTTC. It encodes CASSFRRRSYEQYF.

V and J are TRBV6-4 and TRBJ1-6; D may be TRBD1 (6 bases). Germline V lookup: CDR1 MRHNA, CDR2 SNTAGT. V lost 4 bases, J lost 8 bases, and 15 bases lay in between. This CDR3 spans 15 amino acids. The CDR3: CASSVTGQGHSPLHF. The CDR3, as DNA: TGTGCCAGCAGTGTTACAGGGCAAGGTCATTCACCCCTCCACTTT.

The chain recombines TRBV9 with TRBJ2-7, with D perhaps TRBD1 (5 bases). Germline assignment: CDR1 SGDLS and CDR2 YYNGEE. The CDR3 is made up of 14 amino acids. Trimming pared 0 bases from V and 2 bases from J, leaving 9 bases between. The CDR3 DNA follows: TGTGCCAGCAGCGTAGGGGGCTCGACCTACGAGCAGTACTTC. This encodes CASSVGGSTYEQYF.

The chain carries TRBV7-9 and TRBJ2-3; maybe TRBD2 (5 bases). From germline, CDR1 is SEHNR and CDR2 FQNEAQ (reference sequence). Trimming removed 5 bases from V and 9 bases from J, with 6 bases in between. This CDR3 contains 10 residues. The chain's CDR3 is CASSPGTQYF. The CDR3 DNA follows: TGTGCCAGCAGCCCGGGAACGCAGTATTTT. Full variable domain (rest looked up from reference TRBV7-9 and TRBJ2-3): DTGVSQNPRHKITKRGQNVTFRCDPISEHNRLYWYRQTLGQGPEFLTYFQNEAQLEKSRLLSDRFSAERPKGSFSTLEIQRTEQGDSAMYLCASSPGTQYFGPGTRLTVL.

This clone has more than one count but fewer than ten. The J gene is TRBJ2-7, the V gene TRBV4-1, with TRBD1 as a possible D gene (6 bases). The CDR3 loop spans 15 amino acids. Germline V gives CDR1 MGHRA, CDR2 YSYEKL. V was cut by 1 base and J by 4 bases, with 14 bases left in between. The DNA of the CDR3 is TGCGCCAGCAGCCAAGCGCGACAGGAGATTTACGAGCAGTACTTC. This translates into CASSQARQEIYEQYF.

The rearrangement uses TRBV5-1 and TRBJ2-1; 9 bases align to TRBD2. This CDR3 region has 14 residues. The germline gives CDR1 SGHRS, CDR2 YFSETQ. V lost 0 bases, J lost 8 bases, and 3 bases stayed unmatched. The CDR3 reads CASSLEASGDEQFF. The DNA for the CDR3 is TGCGCCAGCAGCTTGGAGGCTAGCGGGGATGAGCAGTTCTTC.

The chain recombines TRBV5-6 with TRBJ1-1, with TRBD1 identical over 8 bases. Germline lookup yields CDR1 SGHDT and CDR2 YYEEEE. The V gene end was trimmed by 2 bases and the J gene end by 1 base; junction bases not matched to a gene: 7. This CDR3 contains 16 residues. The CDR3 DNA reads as TGTGCCAGCAGCTTACGGGACAGGTCGTCGAACACTGAAGCTTTCTTT. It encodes CASSLRDRSSNTEAFF.

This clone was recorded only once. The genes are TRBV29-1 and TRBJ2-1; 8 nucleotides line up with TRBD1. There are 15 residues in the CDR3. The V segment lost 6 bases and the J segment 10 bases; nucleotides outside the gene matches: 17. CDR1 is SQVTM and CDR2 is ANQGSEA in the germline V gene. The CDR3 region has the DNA TGCAGCGTCCCAGGACAGGGATTTGGAGACTACGAGCAGTTCTTC. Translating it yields CSVPGQGFGDYEQFF.

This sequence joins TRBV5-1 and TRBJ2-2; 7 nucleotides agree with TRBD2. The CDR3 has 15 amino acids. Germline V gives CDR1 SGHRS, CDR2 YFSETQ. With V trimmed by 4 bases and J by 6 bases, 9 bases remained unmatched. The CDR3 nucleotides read TGCGCCAGCAGCCTTAACTCTGGGAGGGCCGGGGAGCTGTTTTTT. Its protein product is CASSLNSGRAGELFF.

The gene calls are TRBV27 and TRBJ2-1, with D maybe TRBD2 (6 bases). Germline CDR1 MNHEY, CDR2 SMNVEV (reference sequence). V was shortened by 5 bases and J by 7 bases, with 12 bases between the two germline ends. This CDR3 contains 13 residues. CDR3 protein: CASSLLATNEQFF. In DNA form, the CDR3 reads TGTGCCAGCAGTCTACTAGCTACTAATGAGCAGTTCTTC.

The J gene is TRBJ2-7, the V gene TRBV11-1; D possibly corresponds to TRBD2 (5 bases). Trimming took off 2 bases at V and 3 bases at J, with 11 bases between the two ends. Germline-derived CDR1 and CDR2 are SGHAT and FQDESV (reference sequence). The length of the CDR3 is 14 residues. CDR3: CASSLSGDDYEQYF. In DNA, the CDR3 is TGTGCCAGCAGCTTATCCGGGGATGACTACGAGCAGTACTTC.

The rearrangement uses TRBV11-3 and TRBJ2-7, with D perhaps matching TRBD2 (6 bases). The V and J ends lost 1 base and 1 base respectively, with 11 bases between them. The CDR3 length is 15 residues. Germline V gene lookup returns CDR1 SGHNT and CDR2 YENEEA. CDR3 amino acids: CASSLAGTQSYEQYF. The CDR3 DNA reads TGTGCCAGCAGCTTAGCCGGGACTCAGTCCTACGAGCAGTACTTC.

The CDR3 DNA reads TGTGCCAGCAGCACCTGGACTAGCGGAAATGAGCAGTTCTTC. The encoded protein is CASSTWTSGNEQFF. V and J are TRBV9 and TRBJ2-1; TRBD2 agrees at 10 bases. Trimming took 4 bases from V and 7 from J; bases not matched to a gene: 5. The CDR3 covers 14 residues. CDR1 and CDR2 (germline): SGDLS, YYNGEE.

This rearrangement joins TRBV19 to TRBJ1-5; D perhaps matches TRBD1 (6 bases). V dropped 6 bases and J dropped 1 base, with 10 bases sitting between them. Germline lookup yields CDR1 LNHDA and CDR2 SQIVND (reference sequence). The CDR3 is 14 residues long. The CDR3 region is CASSDTGSNQPQHF. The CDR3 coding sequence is TGTGCCAGTAGCGACACAGGGAGCAATCAGCCCCAGCATTTT.

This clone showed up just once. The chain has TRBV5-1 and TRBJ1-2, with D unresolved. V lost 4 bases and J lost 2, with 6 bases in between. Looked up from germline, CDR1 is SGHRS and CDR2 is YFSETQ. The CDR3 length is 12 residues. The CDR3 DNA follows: TGCGCCAGCAGCACAGCAAACTATGGCTACACCTTC. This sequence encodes CASSTANYGYTF. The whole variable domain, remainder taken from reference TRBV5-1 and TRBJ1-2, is KAGVTQTPRYLIKTRGQQVTLSCSPISGHRSVSWYQQTPGQGLQFLFEYFSETQRNKGNFPGRFSGRQFSNSRSEMNVSTLELGDSALYLCASSTANYGYTFGSGTRLTVV.